This T cell receptor beta chain was observed in a study of blood T cells in healthy people across ages. About this clonotype: Its antigen is currently unknown.

The CDR3 loop spans 15 amino acids. The germline CDR1 and CDR2 sequences are MNHEY and SMNVEV (reference sequence). Trimming removed 3 bases from V and 2 bases from J, with 11 bases in between. Study observations and caveats: Roughly linear declines in TCR beta diversity per million T cells occurred with age.

Donors were healthy Caucasian individuals from Russia aged roughly 6 to 95. Extractions gave at least 5.5 micrograms of total RNA per sample. The authors ran a second PCR of about 6 to 11 cycles using a sample-barcoded 5' primer and a J-beta primer mix. MiXCR, applied by TCRdb to the 5' RACE reads, yields one record per CDR3 protein. Of about 1,500,000 distinct CDR3 sequences in the sample, roughly 27% were seen once. The chain employs TRBV27 and TRBJ2-1; tentative D call: TRBD2 (6 bases). What was sequenced was blood. The sequence derives from a woman aged 25 to 39 in good health. The CDR3 region has the DNA TGTGCCAGCAGTTTTGAGCGGGCCACCTACAATGAGCAGTTCTTC. Translating gives CASSFERATYNEQFF.